This TCR beta chain was observed in a study of naive and memory T cell subsets. Study-wide results and caveats: Over 95% of naive TCR sequences appeared only once, unlike memory subsets. Findings for naive and memory subsets could not be checked against ground truth. Possibly reflecting memory cells re-expressing CD45RA, a few larger clonotypes occurred in naive repertoires, especially CD8.

CDR1 is SQVTM, CDR2 ANQGSEA, per germline. V lost 3 bases and J 1 base, leaving 6 bases between the germline ends. The CDR3 contains 12 residues. CD4+ T cell IFNgamma after overnight CMV lysate exposure gave donor CMV status. Both TRBC1 and TRBC2 were covered by a beta constant-region primer of two equimolar oligonucleotides. Ligated cDNA was amplified by four rounds of PCR with nested alpha and beta constant-region primers and SP2. Ligation attached a single-stranded oligonucleotide with a 12-nucleotide UMI and the SP2 primer to the cDNA 3' end. TCRdb re-called the UMI-ligation and nested PCR reads through MiXCR, storing one row per CDR3 protein. The table includes 120,000 to 150,000 distinct CDR3 sequences, over 20% detected once. About this clonotype: Its antigen is undetermined.

Material: naive CD4+ T cells from blood. The chain joins TRBV29-1 to TRBJ2-5; D gene ambiguous. This receptor was identified in a human donor in good health. CDR3 loop: CSVDRSQETQYF. The CDR3, as DNA: TGCAGCGTTGACAGGAGCCAAGAGACCCAGTACTTC.